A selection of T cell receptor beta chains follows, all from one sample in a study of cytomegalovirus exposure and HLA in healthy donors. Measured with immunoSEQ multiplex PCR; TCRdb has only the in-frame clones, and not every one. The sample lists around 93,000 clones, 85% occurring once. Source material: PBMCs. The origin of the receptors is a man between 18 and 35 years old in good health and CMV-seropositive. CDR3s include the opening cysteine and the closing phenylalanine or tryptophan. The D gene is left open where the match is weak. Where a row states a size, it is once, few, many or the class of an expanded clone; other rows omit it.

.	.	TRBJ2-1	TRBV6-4	CASRLTPMEQFF	TGTGCCAGCCGACTGACCCCAATGGAGCAGTTCTTC
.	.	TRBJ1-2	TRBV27	CASKAGAQRYGYTF	TGTGCCAGCAAGGCGGGGGCGCAGCGGTATGGCTACACCTTC
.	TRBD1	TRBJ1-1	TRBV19	CASSNRGRTNTEAFF	TGTGCCAGTAGCAACAGGGGGCGGACGAACACTGAAGCTTTCTTT
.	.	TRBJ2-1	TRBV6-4	CASSDCVRCESSYNEQFF	TGTGCCAGCAGTGATTGTGTTCGCTGCGAGAGCTCCTACAATGAGCAGTTCTTC
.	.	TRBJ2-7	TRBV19	CASSISGDEQYF	TGTGCCAGTAGTATATCAGGGGACGAGCAGTACTTC
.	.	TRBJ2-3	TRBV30	CAWMWRGRADTQYF	TGTGCCTGGATGTGGCGGGGTCGGGCAGATACGCAGTATTTT
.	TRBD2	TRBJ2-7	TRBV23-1	CASSQSIRGRGESYEQYF	TGCGCCAGCAGTCAATCGATTCGGGGGAGGGGCGAATCCTACGAGCAGTACTTC
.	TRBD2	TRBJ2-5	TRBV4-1	CASSQESSSGVQETQYF	TGCGCCAGCAGCCAAGAATCTTCTAGCGGGGTTCAAGAGACCCAGTACTTC
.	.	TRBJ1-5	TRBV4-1	CASSQELNNQPQHF	TGCGCCAGCAGCCAAGAACTAAACAATCAGCCCCAGCATTTT
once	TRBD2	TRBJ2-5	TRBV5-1	CASSLAASGTQETQYF	TGCGCCAGCAGCTTGGCGGCTAGCGGGACCCAAGAGACCCAGTACTTC